This T cell receptor beta chain was sequenced for a study of blood T cell repertoires in COVID-19. Study-wide background: Italy, Spain and the United States were the sources of the convalescent and acute COVID-19 samples. T cells, B-cell-depleted T cells, or PBMCs supplied cDNA or gDNA.

Per the original methods: Nucleated cell counts were estimated from reference gene primer amplification. TCRdb's copy holds only in-frame clones and misses some; the assay was immunoSEQ multiplex PCR. That table supplies the V and J calls and clone size; D and trimming were determined from the DNA. The sample lists 130,000 to 150,000 clones, roughly 85% occurring once. CDR1 and CDR2 from the germline V gene are KGHDR and SFDVKD. The CDR3 consists of 14 residues. The J segment lost 5 bases and the V segment lost 9 bases, leaving 7 bases of the junction unmatched. This TCR was recovered from a man aged 60-69 years with acute or convalescent COVID-19. The sample taken for sequencing was peripheral blood. V gene TRBV24-1 combines with J gene TRBJ1-5; TRBD1 agrees at 9 bases. The CDR3 DNA sequence: TGTGCCACCGGGGCCGGACAGGGGTATCAGCCCCAGCATTTT. Translated, it gives CATGAGQGYQPQHF.